This TCR beta chain was documented in a study of early T cells in non-severe SARS-CoV-2 infection. Study-wide points: Anti-spike CD8 responses were favored by VDJdb matching, which missed private and CD4 specificities.

This clonotype was detected a few times. Its cognate antigen is unknown. TCRdb re-analysed the 5' RACE reads in MiXCR, keeping a single row per CDR3 protein. Of roughly 70,000 distinct CDR3 sequences listed, less than 15% were seen once; the top ten hold 7.5% to 9%. The ends were cut back, 1 base at V and 5 bases at J, with 9 bases in the middle. CDR3 length: 14 amino acids. Germline assignment: CDR1 SGHAT and CDR2 FQNNGV. The sequenced sample consisted of whole blood. This TCR was sampled from an adult who was a healthcare worker with PCR-confirmed SARS-CoV-2 infection or an uninfected control (not recorded which). The chain links TRBV11-2 to TRBJ1-5, with D hard to call. For the CDR3, the DNA is TGTGCCAGCAGCTTAGGTCAGTGGGATCAGCCCCAGCATTTT. Protein: CASSLGQWDQPQHF.